This entry lists 4 T cell receptor beta chains sequenced from one sample in a study of post-analysis software for immune sequencing data. Built from TCR beta cDNA, the libraries had unique molecular identifiers in them. TCRdb independently ran MiXCR on the PCR reads; one entry per CDR3 protein. The sample has around 200,000 distinct CDR3 sequences, roughly 30% seen once; the top ten hold less than 4%. The antigens for these receptors are not known. Study results and caveats: Compared with controls, patients had more of roughly five TRBV segments, including TRBV5-6, TRBV5-1 and TRBV20-1.

Sequenced material: blood. These receptors were obtained from a girl aged 2 to 17 with multiple sclerosis.

This chain links TRBV5-6 with TRBJ2-4; the D gene is possibly TRBD2 (5 bases). Germline V CDR1 and CDR2: SGHDT, YYEEEE. Trimming removed 0 bases from V and 9 bases from J, with 19 bases in between. The CDR3 consists of 16 residues. The CDR3 region has the DNA TGTGCCAGCAGCTTGGGACGGTCCAAGGGTGGAGGCATTCAGTACTTC. It codes for CASSLGRSKGGGIQYF. Variable domain in full (rest from reference TRBV5-6 and TRBJ2-4): DAGVTQSPTHLIKTRGQQVTLRCSPKSGHDTVSWYQQALGQGPQFIFQYYEEEERQRGNFPDRFSGHQFPNYSSELNVNALLLGDSALYLCASSLGRSKGGGIQYFGAGTRLSVL.

On this clonotype: A junction end diverges from the germline sequence, so it may reflect a read error. The chain carries TRBV5-1 and TRBJ2-3, with TRBD1 matching 7 bases. Looked up from germline, CDR1 is SGHRS and CDR2 is YFSETQ. The CDR3 loop spans 15 amino acids. In DNA form, the CDR3 reads TGCGCCAGCAGCTTGGGACAGGGACGCACAGATGCGCAGTATTTT. Protein: CASSLGQGRTDAQYF. The full variable domain, in which reference TRBV5-1 and TRBJ2-3 provide the parts outside the CDR3, is KAGVTQTPRYLIKTRGQQVTLSCSPISGHRSVSWYQQTPGQGLQFLFEYFSETQRNKGNFPGRFSGRQFSNSRSEMNVSTLELGDSALYLCASSLGQGRTDAQYFGPGTRLTVL.

This clonotype was seen at least ten times. The chain joins TRBV20-1 to TRBJ1-2; TRBD1 might be the D (5 bases). Trimming left V 6 bases short and J 6 bases short, with 11 bases between. Germline CDR1 is DFQATT and CDR2 is SNEGSKA (reference sequence). This CDR3 has 11 residues. CDR3 nucleotide sequence: TGCAGTGCCGAGGGGCAGGATGGCTACACCTTC. Translation gives CSAEGQDGYTF.

The V gene is TRBV3-1, the J gene TRBJ1-6, with D uncertain. From germline, CDR1 is LGHDT and CDR2 YNNKEL (reference sequence). V lost 0 bases, J lost 13 bases, and 16 bases lay in between. The CDR3 covers 15 residues. The CDR3 loop is CASSQDQPGPAPLHF. The CDR3, as DNA: TGTGCCAGCAGCCAAGATCAGCCAGGCCCCGCGCCCCTCCACTTT.